This T cell receptor beta chain was retrieved from a study of blood T cells in healthy people across ages. Overall study results and limits: It was held that the diversity estimates obtained from one million T cells were underestimates. Per-million-T-cell TCR beta diversity fell roughly linearly with age.

Trimming left V 5 bases short and J 3 bases short, with 11 bases between. This CDR3 has 13 residues. The germline gives CDR1 SGHVS, CDR2 FQNEAQ. Isolated per sample were at least 6.5 million PBMCs. Sample-barcoded 5' priming and a J-beta primer mix drove a second PCR of roughly 6 to 12 cycles. TCRdb passed the 5' RACE reads through MiXCR, listing each CDR3 protein once. The sample lists about 730,000 distinct CDR3 sequences; approximately 39% were seen once. This clonotype came up a few times. Its target is unknown. Sequencing input: blood. The rearrangement links TRBV7-8 to TRBJ2-7, with D perhaps TRBD1 (6 bases). This sequence originates from a woman aged 55-70 years in good health. This CDR3 is CASSPGHFYEQYF. The DNA of the CDR3 is TGTGCCAGCAGCCCGGGACATTTCTACGAGCAGTACTTC.